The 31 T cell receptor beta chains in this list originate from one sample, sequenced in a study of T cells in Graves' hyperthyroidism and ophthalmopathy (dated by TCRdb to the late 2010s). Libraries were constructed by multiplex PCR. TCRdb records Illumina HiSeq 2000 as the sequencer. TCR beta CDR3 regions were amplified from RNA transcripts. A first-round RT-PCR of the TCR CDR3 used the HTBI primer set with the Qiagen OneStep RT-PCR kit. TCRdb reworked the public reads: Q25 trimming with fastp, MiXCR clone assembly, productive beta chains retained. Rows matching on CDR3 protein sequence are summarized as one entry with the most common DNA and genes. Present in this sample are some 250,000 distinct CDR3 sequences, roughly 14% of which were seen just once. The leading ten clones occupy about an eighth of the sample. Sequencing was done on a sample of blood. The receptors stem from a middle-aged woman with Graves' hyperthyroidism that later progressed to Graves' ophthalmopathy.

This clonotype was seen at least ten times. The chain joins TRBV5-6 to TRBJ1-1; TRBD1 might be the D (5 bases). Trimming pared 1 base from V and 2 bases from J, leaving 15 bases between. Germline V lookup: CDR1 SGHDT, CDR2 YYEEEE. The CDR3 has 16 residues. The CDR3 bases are TGTGCCAGCAGCTTGCTGGGATCGGGGGGTAACACTGAAGCTTTCTTT. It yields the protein CASSLLGSGGNTEAFF.

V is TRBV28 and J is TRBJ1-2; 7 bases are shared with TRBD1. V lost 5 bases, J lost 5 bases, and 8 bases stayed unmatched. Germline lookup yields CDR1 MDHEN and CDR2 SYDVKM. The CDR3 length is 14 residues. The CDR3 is CASSETGYTYGYTF. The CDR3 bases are TGTGCCAGCAGTGAGACAGGGTATACTTATGGCTACACCTTC.

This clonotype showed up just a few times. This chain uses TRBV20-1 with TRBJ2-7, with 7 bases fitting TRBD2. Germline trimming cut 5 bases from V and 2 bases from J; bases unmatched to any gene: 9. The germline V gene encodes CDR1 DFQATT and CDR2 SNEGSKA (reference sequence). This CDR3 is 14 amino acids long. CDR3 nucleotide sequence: TGCAGTGCTCCCTTAGCGGGTGAAACCTACGAGCAGTACTTC. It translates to CSAPLAGETYEQYF.

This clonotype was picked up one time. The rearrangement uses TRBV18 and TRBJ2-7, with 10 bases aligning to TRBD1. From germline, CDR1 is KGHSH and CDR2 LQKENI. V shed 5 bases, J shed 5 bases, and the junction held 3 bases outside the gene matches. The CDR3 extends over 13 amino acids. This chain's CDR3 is CASSTTGGDEQYF. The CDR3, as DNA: TGTGCCAGCTCAACGACAGGGGGCGACGAGCAGTACTTC. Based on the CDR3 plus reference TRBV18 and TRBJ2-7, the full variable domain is NAGVMQNPRHLVRRRGQEARLRCSPMKGHSHVYWYRQLPEEGLKFMVYLQKENIIDESGMPKERFSAEFPKEGPSILRIQQVVRGDSAAYFCASSTTGGDEQYFGPGTRLTVT.

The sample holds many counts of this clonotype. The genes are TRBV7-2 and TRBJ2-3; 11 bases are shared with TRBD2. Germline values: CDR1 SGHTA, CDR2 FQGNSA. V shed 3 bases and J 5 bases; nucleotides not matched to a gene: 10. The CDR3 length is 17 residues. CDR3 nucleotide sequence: TGTGCCAGCAGCTTCTTAGCGGGAGGGCCACGAAAAGATACGCAGTATTTT. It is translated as CASSFLAGGPRKDTQYF. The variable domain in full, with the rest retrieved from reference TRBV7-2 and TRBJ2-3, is GAGVSQSPSNKVTEKGKDVELRCDPISGHTALYWYRQSLGQGLEFLIYFQGNSAPDKSGLPSDRFSAERTGGSVSTLTIQRTQQEDSAVYLCASSFLAGGPRKDTQYFGPGTRLTVL.

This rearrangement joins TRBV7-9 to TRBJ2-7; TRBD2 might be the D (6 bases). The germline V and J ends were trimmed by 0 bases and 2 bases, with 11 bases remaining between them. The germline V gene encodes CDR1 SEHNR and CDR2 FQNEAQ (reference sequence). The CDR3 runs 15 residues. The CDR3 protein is CASSLALDYTYEQYF. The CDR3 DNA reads TGTGCCAGCAGCTTAGCTCTGGACTACACCTACGAGCAGTACTTC.

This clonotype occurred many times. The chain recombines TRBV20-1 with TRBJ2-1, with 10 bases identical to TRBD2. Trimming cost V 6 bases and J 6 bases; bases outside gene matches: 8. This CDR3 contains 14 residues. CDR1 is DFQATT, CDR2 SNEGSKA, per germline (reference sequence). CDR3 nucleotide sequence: TGCAGTGCCAGCCCCCCTAGCGGGAGCAATGAGCAGTTCTTC. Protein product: CSASPPSGSNEQFF.

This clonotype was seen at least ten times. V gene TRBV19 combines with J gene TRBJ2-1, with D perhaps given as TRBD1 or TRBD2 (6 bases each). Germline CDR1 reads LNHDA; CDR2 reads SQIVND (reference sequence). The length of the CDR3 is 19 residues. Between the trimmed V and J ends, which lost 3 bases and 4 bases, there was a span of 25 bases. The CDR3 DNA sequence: TGTGCCAGTAGTATTAAGGGGGGATTACGACTGGGCCTATACAATGAGCAGTTCTTC. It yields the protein CASSIKGGLRLGLYNEQFF. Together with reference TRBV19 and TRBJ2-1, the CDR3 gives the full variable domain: DGGITQSPKYLFRKEGQNVTLSCEQNLNHDAMYWYRQDPGQGLRLIYYSQIVNDFQKGDIAEGYSVSREKKESFPLTVTSAQKNPTAFYLCASSIKGGLRLGLYNEQFFGPGTRLTVL.

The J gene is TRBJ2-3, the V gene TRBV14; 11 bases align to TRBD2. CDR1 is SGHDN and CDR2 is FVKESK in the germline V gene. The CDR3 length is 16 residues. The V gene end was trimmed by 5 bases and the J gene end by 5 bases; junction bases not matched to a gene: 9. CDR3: CASSTLAGGVRDTQYF. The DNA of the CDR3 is TGTGCCAGCAGCACCCTAGCGGGAGGAGTCAGAGATACGCAGTATTTT. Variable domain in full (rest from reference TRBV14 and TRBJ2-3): EAGVTQFPSHSVIEKGQTVTLRCDPISGHDNLYWYRRVMGKEIKFLLHFVKESKQDESGMPNNRFLAERTGGTYSTLKVQPAELEDSGVYFCASSTLAGGVRDTQYFGPGTRLTVL.

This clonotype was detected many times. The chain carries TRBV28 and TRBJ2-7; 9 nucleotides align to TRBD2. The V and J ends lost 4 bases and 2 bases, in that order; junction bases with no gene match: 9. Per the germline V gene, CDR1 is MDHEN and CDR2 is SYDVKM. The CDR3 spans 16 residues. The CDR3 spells CASSSSLTSGTYEQYF. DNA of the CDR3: TGTGCCAGCAGTTCCTCATTGACTAGCGGAACCTACGAGCAGTACTTC.

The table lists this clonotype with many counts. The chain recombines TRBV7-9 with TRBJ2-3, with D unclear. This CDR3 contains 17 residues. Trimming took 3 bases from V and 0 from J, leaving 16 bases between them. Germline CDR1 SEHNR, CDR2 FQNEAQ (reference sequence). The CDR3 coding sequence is TGTGCCAGCAGCTTTTACGGGCCCAGTCCTAGCACAGATACGCAGTATTTT. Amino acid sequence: CASSFYGPSPSTDTQYF.

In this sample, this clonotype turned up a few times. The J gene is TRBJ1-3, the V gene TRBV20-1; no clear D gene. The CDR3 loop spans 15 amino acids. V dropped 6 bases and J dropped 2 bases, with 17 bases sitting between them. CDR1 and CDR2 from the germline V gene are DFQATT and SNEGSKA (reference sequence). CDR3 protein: CSAEADPYPGNTIYF. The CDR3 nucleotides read TGCAGTGCAGAGGCGGACCCTTATCCTGGAAACACCATATATTTT.

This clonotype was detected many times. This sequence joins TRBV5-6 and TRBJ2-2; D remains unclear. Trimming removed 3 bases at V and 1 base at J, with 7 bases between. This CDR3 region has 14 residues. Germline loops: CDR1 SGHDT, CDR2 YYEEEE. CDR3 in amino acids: CASSSLMNTGELFF. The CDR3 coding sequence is TGTGCCAGCAGCTCCTTAATGAACACCGGGGAGCTGTTTTTT.

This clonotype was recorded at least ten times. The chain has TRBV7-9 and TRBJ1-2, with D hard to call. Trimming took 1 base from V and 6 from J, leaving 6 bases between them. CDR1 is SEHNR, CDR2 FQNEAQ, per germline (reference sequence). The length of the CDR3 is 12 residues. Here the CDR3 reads CASSLVGDGYTF. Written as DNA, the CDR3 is TGTGCCAGCAGCTTAGTTGGGGATGGCTACACCTTC. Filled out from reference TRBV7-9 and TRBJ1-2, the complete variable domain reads DTGVSQNPRHKITKRGQNVTFRCDPISEHNRLYWYRQTLGQGPEFLTYFQNEAQLEKSRLLSDRFSAERPKGSFSTLEIQRTEQGDSAMYLCASSLVGDGYTFGSGTRLTVV.

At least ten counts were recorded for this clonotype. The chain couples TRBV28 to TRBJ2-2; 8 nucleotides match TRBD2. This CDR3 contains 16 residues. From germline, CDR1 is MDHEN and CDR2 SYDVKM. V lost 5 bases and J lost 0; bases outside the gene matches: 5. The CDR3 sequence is CASSLPTSANTGELFF. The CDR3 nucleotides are TGTGCCAGCAGTCTACCGACTAGCGCGAACACCGGGGAGCTGTTTTTT. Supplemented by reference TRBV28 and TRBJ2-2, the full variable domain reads DVKVTQSSRYLVKRTGEKVFLECVQDMDHENMFWYRQDPGLGLRLIYFSYDVKMKEKGDIPEGYSVSREKKERFSLILESASTNQTSMYLCASSLPTSANTGELFFGEGSRLTVL.

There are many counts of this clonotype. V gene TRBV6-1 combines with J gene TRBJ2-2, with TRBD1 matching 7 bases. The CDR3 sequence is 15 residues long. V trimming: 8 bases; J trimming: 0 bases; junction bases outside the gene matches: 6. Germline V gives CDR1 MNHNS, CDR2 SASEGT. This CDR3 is CASESGQSNTGELFF. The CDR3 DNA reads TGTGCCAGCGAATCGGGACAGTCGAACACCGGGGAGCTGTTTTTT.

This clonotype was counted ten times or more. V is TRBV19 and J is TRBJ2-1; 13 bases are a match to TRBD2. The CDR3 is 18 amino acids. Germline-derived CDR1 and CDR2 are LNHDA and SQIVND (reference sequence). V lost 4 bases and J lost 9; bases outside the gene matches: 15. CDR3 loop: CASSNTPGLAGSKSEQFF. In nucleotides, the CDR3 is TGTGCCAGTAGTAACACCCCGGGACTAGCGGGAAGTAAGAGTGAGCAGTTCTTC.

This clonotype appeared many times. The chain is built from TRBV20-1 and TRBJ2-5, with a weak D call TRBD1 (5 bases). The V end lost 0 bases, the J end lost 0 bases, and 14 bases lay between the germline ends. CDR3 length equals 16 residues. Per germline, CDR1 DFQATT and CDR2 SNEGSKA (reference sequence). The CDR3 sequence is CSARDRDRLYQETQYF. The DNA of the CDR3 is TGCAGTGCTAGAGATAGAGACAGACTGTACCAAGAGACCCAGTACTTC.

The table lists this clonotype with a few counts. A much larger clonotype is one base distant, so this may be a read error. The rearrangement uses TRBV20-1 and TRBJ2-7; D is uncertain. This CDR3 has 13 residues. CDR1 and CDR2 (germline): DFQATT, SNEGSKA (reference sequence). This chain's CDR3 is CSARVLPLYEQNF. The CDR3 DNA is TGCAGTGCTAGAGTCCTGCCCCTCTACGAGCAGAACTTC.

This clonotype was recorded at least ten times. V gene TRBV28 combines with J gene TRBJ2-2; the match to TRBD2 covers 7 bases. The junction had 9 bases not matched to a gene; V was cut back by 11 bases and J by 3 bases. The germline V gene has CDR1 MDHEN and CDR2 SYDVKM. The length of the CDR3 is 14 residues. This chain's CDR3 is CASYDGGYTGELFF. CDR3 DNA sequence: TGTGCCTCCTATGACGGGGGGTACACCGGGGAGCTGTTTTTT.

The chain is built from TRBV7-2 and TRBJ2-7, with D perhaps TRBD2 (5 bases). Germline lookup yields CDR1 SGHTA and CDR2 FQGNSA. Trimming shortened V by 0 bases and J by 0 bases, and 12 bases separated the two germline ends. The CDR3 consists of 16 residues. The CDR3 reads CASSLAANLASYEQYF. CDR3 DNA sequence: TGTGCCAGCAGCTTAGCGGCAAACCTAGCCTCCTACGAGCAGTACTTC.

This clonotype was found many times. The CDR3 region is CASRRTGTTIYF. CDR3 DNA sequence: TGTGCCAGCAGGCGAACAGGGACCACCATATATTTT. The chain has TRBV2 and TRBJ1-3; D might be TRBD1 (6 bases). Germline CDR1 SNHLY, CDR2 FYNNEI. The CDR3 runs to 12 residues. V was clipped by 6 bases and J by 9 bases, with 12 bases between them.

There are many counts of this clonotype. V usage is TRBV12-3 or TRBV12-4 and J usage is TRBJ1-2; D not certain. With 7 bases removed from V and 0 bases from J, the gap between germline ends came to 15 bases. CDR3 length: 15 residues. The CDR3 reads CASTPSRKANYGYTF. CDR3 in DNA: TGTGCCAGCACCCCGAGTAGGAAAGCTAACTATGGCTACACCTTC.

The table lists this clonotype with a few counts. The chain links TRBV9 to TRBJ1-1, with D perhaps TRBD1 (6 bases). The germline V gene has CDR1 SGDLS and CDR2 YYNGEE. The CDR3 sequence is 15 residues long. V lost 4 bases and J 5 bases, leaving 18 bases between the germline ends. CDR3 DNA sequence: TGTGCCAGCAGCACCGCCACAGGGTCCCGGACTGAAGCTTTCTTT. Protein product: CASSTATGSRTEAFF.

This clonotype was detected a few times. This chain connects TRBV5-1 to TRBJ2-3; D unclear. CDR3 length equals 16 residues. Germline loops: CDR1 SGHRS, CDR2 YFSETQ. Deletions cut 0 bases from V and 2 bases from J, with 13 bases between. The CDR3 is CASSLGEGRYTDTQYF. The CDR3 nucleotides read TGCGCCAGCAGCTTGGGAGAAGGTAGATACACAGATACGCAGTATTTT.

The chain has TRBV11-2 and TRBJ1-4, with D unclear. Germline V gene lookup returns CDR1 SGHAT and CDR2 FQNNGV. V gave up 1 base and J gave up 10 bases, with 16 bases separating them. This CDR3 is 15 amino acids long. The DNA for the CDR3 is TGTGCCAGCAGCTTAGCCCTGACATTGGGAGGAAAACTGTTTTTT. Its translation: CASSLALTLGGKLFF.

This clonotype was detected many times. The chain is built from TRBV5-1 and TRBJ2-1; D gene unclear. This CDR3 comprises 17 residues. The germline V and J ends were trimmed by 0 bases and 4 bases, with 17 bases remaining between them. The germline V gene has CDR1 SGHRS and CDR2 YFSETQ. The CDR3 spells CASSLGAVNGWYNEQFF. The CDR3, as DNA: TGCGCCAGCAGCTTGGGTGCGGTGAATGGATGGTACAATGAGCAGTTCTTC.

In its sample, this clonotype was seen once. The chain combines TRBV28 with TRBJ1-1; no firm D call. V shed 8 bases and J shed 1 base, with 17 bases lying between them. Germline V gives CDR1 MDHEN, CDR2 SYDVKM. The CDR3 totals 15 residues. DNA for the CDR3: TGTGCCAGCGTTATTATTGGACGGTCGAACACTGAAGCTTTCTTT. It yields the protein CASVIIGRSNTEAFF.

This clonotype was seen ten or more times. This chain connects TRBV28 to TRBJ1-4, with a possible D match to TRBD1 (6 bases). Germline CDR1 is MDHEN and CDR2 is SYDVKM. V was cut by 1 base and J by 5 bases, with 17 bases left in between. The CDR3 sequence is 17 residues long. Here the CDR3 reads CASSLLEGGTGNEKLFF. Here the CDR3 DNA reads TGTGCCAGCAGTTTATTGGAAGGGGGGACGGGCAATGAAAAACTGTTTTTT.

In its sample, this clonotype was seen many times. For the CDR3, the DNA is TGTGCCAGCAGCGGACACAGGGGCGATAACCCAGATACGCAGTATTTT. This codes for CASSGHRGDNPDTQYF. The genes are TRBV9 and TRBJ2-3; 7 bases line up with TRBD1. Germline values: CDR1 SGDLS, CDR2 YYNGEE. Germline trimming cut 3 bases from V and 4 bases from J; bases unmatched to any gene: 11. The CDR3 is 16 residues long. The full variable domain, rest sourced from reference TRBV9 and TRBJ2-3, is DSGVTQTPKHLITATGQRVTLRCSPRSGDLSVYWYQQSLDQGLQFLIQYYNGEERAKGNILERFSAQQFPDLHSELNLSSLELGDSALYFCASSGHRGDNPDTQYFGPGTRLTVL.

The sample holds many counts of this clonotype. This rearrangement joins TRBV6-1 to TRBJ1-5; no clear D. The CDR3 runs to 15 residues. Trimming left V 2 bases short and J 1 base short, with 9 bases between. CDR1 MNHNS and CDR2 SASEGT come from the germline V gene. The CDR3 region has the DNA TGTGCCAGCAGTGAAAGGCAGGCGAGCAATCAGCCCCAGCATTTT. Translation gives CASSERQASNQPQHF.